This T cell receptor (beta chain) stems from a study of OX40 agonist ivuxolimab in advanced cancers. Looking at the study overall: Treatment received earlier with anti-PD-1, anti-PD-L1 or anti-CTLA-4 agents was allowed, and less than 45% had some. General study findings and limits: Mean expanded clone counts were higher in CD8+ than CD4+ T cells. The specificity for antigen of the expanded peripheral T cells was not determined.

About this clone: Its antigen is currently unknown.

The CDR3 has 15 amino acids. The ends were cut back, 4 bases at V and 2 bases at J, with 14 bases in the middle. CDR1 SGHRS and CDR2 YFSETQ come from the germline V gene. Using immunoSEQ multiplex PCR, the repertoire was profiled, and TCRdb retains in-frame clones only, with some absent. The data contain 70,000 to 90,000 clones, approximately 90% of them singletons. The clonotype originates from an adult with an advanced solid tumor such as melanoma, head and neck, liver or kidney cancer. This chain joins TRBV5-1 and TRBJ2-3; possibly TRBD1 for D (5 bases). The sequenced sample was CD4+ or CD8+ T cells sorted from blood, obtained in a trial of the OX40 agonist ivuxolimab. In nucleotides, the CDR3 is TGCGCCAGCAGCATTGGACAAGCAGACACAGATACGCAGTATTTT. Translation: CASSIGQADTDTQYF.